A selection of T cell receptor beta chains follows, all from one sample in a study of beta chain features in type 1 diabetes. TCRdb's copy holds only in-frame clones and misses some; the assay was immunoSEQ multiplex PCR. The data show around 350,000 clones, with roughly an eighth seen just once and 0.017% held by the top ten. Source material: naive CD4+ T cells from blood. Receptors originate from a man in his late teens or twenties in good health. The CDR3 runs from the conserved cysteine through the conserved F or W. Fields, in order: J gene, D gene, V gene, clone size, CDR3 protein, CDR3 DNA. A D gene is named only where the DNA matches it firmly. Clone size is stated in some rows and not others, as once, few, many or a class when expanded.

TRBJ1-5 - TRBV15 - CATSRQGQSNQPQHF TGTGCCACCAGCAGACAGGGGCAGAGCAATCAGCCCCAGCATTTT
TRBJ2-5 TRBD1 TRBV6-1 few CASSTTGQETQYF TGTGCCAGCAGTACGACAGGGCAAGAGACCCAGTACTTC
TRBJ2-2 - TRBV15 - CATSRGLAPGELFF TGTGCCACCAGCAGAGGCCTAGCGCCCGGGGAGCTGTTTTTT
TRBJ2-5 - TRBV21-1 few CASSKRWTGGKETQYF TGTGCCAGCAGCAAACGGTGGACAGGGGGCAAAGAGACCCAGTACTTC
TRBJ1-5 TRBD1 TRBV30 few CAWRANRGDQPQHF TGTGCCTGGAGGGCCAACAGGGGGGATCAGCCCCAGCATTTT
TRBJ2-6 - TRBV7-2 few CASSSSSSGANVLTF TGTGCCAGCAGCTCCTCGAGCTCTGGGGCCAACGTCCTGACTTTC
TRBJ2-7 TRBD1 TRBV6-5 - CASSYGDRDYEQYF TGTGCCAGCAGTTACGGGGACAGGGATTACGAGCAGTACTTC
TRBJ2-7 - TRBV9 - CASSVDVSGAAYEQYF TGTGCCAGCAGCGTAGACGTCTCGGGAGCTGCCTACGAGCAGTACTTC
TRBJ1-1 TRBD1 TRBV29-1 few CSVDDRGNTEAFF TGCAGCGTAGATGACAGGGGAAACACTGAAGCTTTCTTT
TRBJ1-2 - TRBV7-2 few CASSLVEYRPANYGYTF TGTGCCAGCAGCTTAGTTGAGTACAGACCAGCTAACTATGGCTACACCTTC
TRBJ2-1 TRBD1 TRBV28 - CASVTLQGVHNEQFF TGTGCCAGCGTCACACTACAGGGGGTCCACAATGAGCAGTTCTTC
TRBJ2-6 TRBD1 TRBV18 few CASSPRRDRAYGANVLTF TGTGCCAGCTCACCACGGAGGGACAGGGCATATGGGGCCAACGTCCTGACTTTC
TRBJ1-5 TRBD1 TRBV15 few CATSKRDRVFQSIDQPQHF TGTGCCACCAGCAAAAGGGACAGGGTCTTCCAATCAATAGATCAGCCCCAGCATTTT
TRBJ2-1 TRBD1 TRBV7-3 - CASSSAGTGTEQFF TGTGCCAGCAGCTCTGCTGGGACAGGCACTGAGCAGTTCTTC
TRBJ1-4 - TRBV5-6 once CASSLTVATNEKLFF TGTGCCAGCAGCCTGACAGTCGCAACTAATGAAAAACTGTTTTTT
TRBJ2-1 - TRBV9 few CASSEAVGTTVNVQFF TGTGCCAGCAGCGAGGCGGTCGGGACAACCGTTAATGTGCAGTTCTTC
TRBJ2-5 TRBD1 TRBV6-1 few CASSRQGQETQYF TGTGCCAGCAGTCGACAGGGACAAGAGACCCAGTACTTC
TRBJ1-3 - TRBV5-4 few CASSFTGVGNTIYF TGTGCCAGCAGCTTTACCGGGGTTGGAAACACCATATATTTT
TRBJ2-3 - TRBV19 few CASSTFTDTQYF TGTGCCAGTAGTACTTTCACAGATACGCAGTATTTT
TRBJ2-3 - TRBV4-1 - CASSHPQGSEDTQYF TGCGCCAGCAGCCACCCACAGGGTTCTGAAGATACGCAGTATTTT
TRBJ2-5 TRBD2 TRBV7-2 - CASRETSGGQETQYF TGTGCCAGCAGGGAAACTAGCGGAGGTCAAGAGACCCAGTACTTC
TRBJ2-1 TRBD2 TRBV5-1 few CASNEGSGGANEQFF TGCGCCAGCAATGAAGGTAGCGGGGGGGCCAATGAGCAGTTCTTC
TRBJ1-1 TRBD1 TRBV30 few CAWSVPRGRGTEAFF TGTGCCTGGAGTGTACCCAGGGGGCGAGGCACTGAAGCTTTCTTT
TRBJ2-7 - TRBV4-2 few CASSQEVGGVDYEQYF TGTGCCAGCAGCCAAGAAGTAGGCGGAGTGGACTACGAGCAGTACTTC
TRBJ2-3 - TRBV18 few CASSPPAGVDTQYF TGTGCCAGCTCACCGCCGGCAGGTGTCGATACGCAGTATTTT
TRBJ2-2 - TRBV11-2 - CASSRQNTGELFF TGTGCCAGCAGCCGACAGAACACCGGGGAGCTGTTTTTT